In this sample, the clone carrying this TCR beta chain turned up many times. What it binds is unknown. The data were obtained in a study of T cell repertoires in cytomegalovirus infection. The V and J ends lost 4 bases and 1 base respectively, with 8 bases between them. Germline CDR1 SGHTA, CDR2 FQGNSA. CDR3 size: 14 residues. Each CDR3 protein is one row after TCRdb ran MiXCR on the reads. The sample has 55,000 to 70,000 distinct CDR3 sequences, about 30% seen once. V is TRBV7-2 and J is TRBJ2-1; no definite D call. This clonotype was sampled from a human donor in good health (CMV status not recorded). Some clones in this sample may be carry-over from other donors' samples. The sample consisted of PBMCs, sequenced either directly or after in vitro stimulation (not recorded which). The CDR3 spells CASSSRASYNEQFF. The CDR3 nucleotides are TGTGCCAGCAGCTCCCGAGCGTCCTACAATGAGCAGTTCTTC.